The clone carrying this T cell receptor beta chain showed up many times. Its antigen is not identified. These data originate in a study of regulatory T cells in long-lasting Graves disease. Study-wide points: Newly diagnosed Graves' patients exceeded persistent ones in TCR diversity.

Trimming left V 6 bases short and J 1 base short, with 12 bases between. Per the germline V gene, CDR1 is MNHNS and CDR2 is SASEGT. The CDR3 is 14 residues long. Sequencing libraries for TCR beta were prepared with iRepertoire HTBI primers and Arm-PCR of CDR3 regions. TCRdb ran MiXCR on the multiplex PCR reads and lists one entry per CDR3 protein. The sample holds around 510,000 distinct CDR3 sequences, under 25% seen once. Time point defined: persistent/refractory GD, antithyroid drugs over 5 years with positive TRAb. PBMC-extracted RNA yielded the TCR library. The genes are TRBV6-1 and TRBJ1-1; TRBD1 might be the D (5 bases). This receptor was identified in a female donor with Graves disease. The specimen comprised peripheral blood mononuclear cells (PBMCs), sampled when the disease was refractory, from a patient treated with antithyroid drugs. The DNA of the CDR3 is TGTGCCAGCAGACTAGGGGTGGCGAACACTGAAGCTTTCTTT. Protein sequence: CASRLGVANTEAFF.